The rows below give T cell receptor beta chains drawn from one sample of a study of T cell responses to AZD1222 COVID-19 vaccine. Using immunoSEQ multiplex PCR, the repertoire was profiled, and TCRdb retains in-frame clones only, with some absent. Of around 160,000 clones listed, approximately 91% are singletons. This material consisted of peripheral blood, taken on day 0 of AZD1222 vaccination. The receptors originated from an adult in good health. CDR3s include the opening cysteine and the closing phenylalanine or tryptophan. The D gene is left open where the match is weak. Clone size, where shown, is once, few, many, or a class for clones that have expanded.

D gene | J gene | V gene | clone size | CDR3 DNA | CDR3 protein
. | TRBJ2-3 | TRBV11-2 | . | TGTGCCAGCAGCTTAATTCTGAGAAGCACAGATACGCAGTATTTT | CASSLILRSTDTQYF
TRBD1 | TRBJ1-4 | TRBV19 | . | TGTGCCAGTAGTAAGGGGAAGACAGGGATTAACGAAAAACTGTTTTTT | CASSKGKTGINEKLFF
. | TRBJ2-4 | TRBV5-4 | . | TGTGCCAGCCACTGGGATCCCAAAAACATTCAGTACTTC | CASHWDPKNIQYF
. | TRBJ1-5 | TRBV7-2 | . | TGTGCCAGCAGCTTATTCGCTCAGGGGAATCAGCCCCAGCATTTT | CASSLFAQGNQPQHF
. | TRBJ1-5 | TRBV28 | . | TGTGCCAGCAGTTTCGCGGCAGGGGCTGTTCAGCCCCAGCATTTT | CASSFAAGAVQPQHF
. | TRBJ1-6 | TRBV7-3 | . | TGTGCCAGCAGACTTAGCTCCTATAATTCACCCCTCCACTTT | CASRLSSYNSPLHF
. | TRBJ1-4 | TRBV30 | . | TGTGCCTGGAGTGCGGGACGAGTTGAAAAACTGTTTTTT | CAWSAGRVEKLFF
. | TRBJ2-7 | TRBV27 | . | TGTGCCAGCAGACGACAGAATCGTTACGAGCAGTACTTC | CASRRQNRYEQYF
. | TRBJ2-7 | TRBV7-2 | few | TGTGCCAGCAGCTCCGAAGGGCTAGCCCGCCCCTACGAGCAGTACTTC | CASSSEGLARPYEQYF
. | TRBJ1-1 | TRBV30 | . | TGTGCCTCTGGGGGTGTGGACACTGAAGCTTTCTTT | CASGGVDTEAFF
. | TRBJ2-2 | TRBV7-8 | . | TGTGCCAGCAGCATAACCCACACCGGGGAGCTGTTTTTT | CASSITHTGELFF
TRBD2 | TRBJ2-7 | TRBV10-3 | . | TGTGCCATCAGTGAGACGGGACTAGCGGGAGCAGGTGAGCAGTACTTC | CAISETGLAGAGEQYF
. | TRBJ1-4 | TRBV28 | . | TGTGCCAGCAGTTCCGGACTCGAAAAACTGTTTTTT | CASSSGLEKLFF
. | TRBJ1-2 | TRBV15 | . | TGTGCCACCAGCAAGGACCGCAACTATGGCTACACCTTC | CATSKDRNYGYTF
. | TRBJ1-4 | TRBV6-5 | . | TGTGCCAGCAGTTCCGTAGGGGAAAAACTGTTTTTT | CASSSVGEKLFF
. | TRBJ2-7 | TRBV5-4 | . | TGTGCCAGCAGCTCCATTAACAGCGAGCAGTACTTC | CASSSINSEQYF
TRBD1 | TRBJ2-7 | TRBV27 | . | TGTGCCAGCAGTTTCGAGGGGGCATACGAGCAGTACTTC | CASSFEGAYEQYF
. | TRBJ2-5 | TRBV30 | . | TGTGCCTGGAGGTGGACTGCTCAAGAGACCCAGTACTTC | CAWRWTAQETQYF
. | TRBJ1-3 | TRBV9 | . | TGTGCCAGCAGCGTAGAGGACCTCTCTGGAAACACCATATATTTT | CASSVEDLSGNTIYF
. | TRBJ1-5 | TRBV4-2 | . | TGTGCCAGCAGCTACGACGGAAATCAGCCCCAGCATTTT | CASSYDGNQPQHF
. | TRBJ1-1 | TRBV7-2 | few | TGTGCCAGCAGGCTAGGGTTGAACACTGAAGCTTTCTTT | CASRLGLNTEAFF
. | TRBJ1-3 | TRBV30 | . | TGTGCCTGGAGTGTTGGGTCAAGATCCTCTGGAAACACCATATATTTT | CAWSVGSRSSGNTIYF
TRBD1 | TRBJ1-3 | TRBV30 | . | TGTGCCTGGAGTAGTCGACAGGGGAGCTCTGGAAACACCATATATTTT | CAWSSRQGSSGNTIYF
. | TRBJ1-2 | TRBV2 | . | TGTGCCAGCAGCCTCGAGACGGGTGGCTACACCTTC | CASSLETGGYTF
TRBD2 | TRBJ2-1 | TRBV6-1 | . | TGTGCCAGCAGTGAACTAGCGGGAGGGTACAATGAGCAGTTCTTC | CASSELAGGYNEQFF
. | TRBJ1-2 | TRBV5-1 | once | TGCGCCAGCAGCTTGGGAGGGGACCTGGACTATGGCTACACCTTC | CASSLGGDLDYGYTF
TRBD1 | TRBJ2-3 | TRBV10-3 | . | TGTGCCATCAGTACCGGGACAGGCTCAAGCACAGATACGCAGTATTTT | CAISTGTGSSTDTQYF
. | TRBJ2-7 | TRBV6-5 | . | TGTGCCAGCAGCACGTTTGCAGTAAGTGACTACGAGCAGTACTTC | CASSTFAVSDYEQYF
. | TRBJ1-1 | TRBV30 | . | TGTGCCTGGAGTGAGGGCCGGGGCAGGGATGAAGCTTTCTTT | CAWSEGRGRDEAFF
. | TRBJ1-5 | TRBV4-2 | . | TGTGCCAGCAGCCAAGTAGAAGGGGGAAATCAGCCCCAGCATTTT | CASSQVEGGNQPQHF
. | TRBJ1-2 | TRBV2 | . | TGTGCCAGCAACGGCGGCCACTATGGCTACACCTTC | CASNGGHYGYTF
TRBD1 | TRBJ1-5 | TRBV20-1 | . | TGCAGTGCTAGTCTGACAGGGGGCGGTCAGCCCCAGCATTTT | CSASLTGGGQPQHF
. | TRBJ2-1 | TRBV5-1 | . | TGCGCCAGCAGCTTGGGATATGAGCAGTTCTTC | CASSLGYEQFF
. | TRBJ2-3 | TRBV11-1 | . | TGTGCCAGCAGTTCCGGGGAAAAGACAGATACGCAGTATTTT | CASSSGEKTDTQYF
. | TRBJ1-2 | TRBV28 | . | TGTGCCAGCAGCCCCATGGGTGCTAACTATGGCTACACCTTC | CASSPMGANYGYTF
. | TRBJ1-1 | TRBV10-3 | . | TGTGCCATCAAAGGGAACACTGAAGCTTTCTTT | CAIKGNTEAFF
TRBD1 | TRBJ2-2 | TRBV27 | . | TGTGCCAGCAGTCTACCCCGCGGGACAGGGGACACCGGGGAGCTGTTTTTT | CASSLPRGTGDTGELFF